This paragraph covers one T cell receptor (beta chain) sequence. Its antigen remains unidentified. TCRdb re-analysed the multiplex PCR reads in MiXCR, keeping a single row per CDR3 protein. The repertoire holds 200,000 to 250,000 distinct CDR3 sequences, with nearly 35% as singletons. This entry is derived from a study of breast tumors, draining lymph nodes, adjacent tissues. Between the trimmed V and J ends, which lost 0 bases and 0 bases, there was a span of 10 bases. Germline-derived CDR1 and CDR2 are SGHNT and YYREEE (reference sequence). The CDR3 covers 16 residues. The study, taken as a whole, reports: Luminal-like breast cancer showed significantly greater tumor-nontumor repertoire similarity than basal-like breast cancer did. The data were judged consistent with most tumor T cells coming from lymph node and expanding in tumor. Tumor repertoires ranked between lymph nodes and nontumor tissue in diversity, with V and J gene preferences. Tumor T cell lymph node origin was a supported hypothesis, not proven.

Breast cancer patients provided tissue from their axillary draining lymph nodes. This TCR came from a female donor with breast cancer. Some clones in this sample may be carry-over from other donors' samples. The rearrangement links TRBV5-4 to TRBJ2-1; D ambiguous. Sequenced material: axillary lymph node tissue. This CDR3 reads CASSLGTYSSYNEQFF. The CDR3 DNA reads as TGTGCCAGCAGCTTGGGGACGTATAGCTCCTACAATGAGCAGTTCTTC.